This paragraph covers one T cell receptor (beta chain) sequence. The sample is drawn from a study of blood T cell repertoires in COVID-19. Whole-study context: Nucleic acid was either cDNA or gDNA, and it came from T cells, B-cell-depleted T cells, or PBMCs.

The V gene's germline CDR1 is PRHDT and CDR2 FYEKMQ (reference sequence). This CDR3 has 16 residues. Unmatched junction bases numbered 9, after V lost 5 bases and J lost 2 bases. Assay used: immunoSEQ multiplex PCR; TCRdb lists only in-frame clones, some missing. The data contain approximately 470,000 clones, roughly 87% of them singletons. Those enrolled, adults aged roughly 18 to 100 years, came from roughly 22 US areas. Sequenced input: PBMCs or T cells enriched from blood (not recorded which). The TCR comes from a woman aged 18 to 35 who had recovered from COVID-19. The chain couples TRBV13 to TRBJ2-3, with TRBD1 matching over 8 bases. The CDR3 here is CASSPSRDRSTDTQYF. CDR3 coding DNA: TGTGCCAGCAGCCCCTCCCGGGACAGGTCCACAGATACGCAGTATTTT. The full variable domain, its missing parts supplied by reference TRBV13 and TRBJ2-3, is AAGVIQSPRHLIKEKRETATLKCYPIPRHDTVYWYQQGPGQDPQFLISFYEKMQSDKGSIPDRFSAQQFSDYHSELNMSSLELGDSALYFCASSPSRDRSTDTQYFGPGTRLTVL.